Presented here are 6 T cell receptor beta chains from one specimen sequenced in a study of T cell responses to AZD1222 COVID-19 vaccine. Libraries were prepared by immunoSEQ multiplex PCR; TCRdb keeps only in-frame clonotypes and omits some of them. The table shows over 150,000 clones, with around 92% occurring only once. Specimen: peripheral blood, collected on day 0 of AZD1222 vaccination. The receptor source for this set is an adult in good health.

The gene calls are TRBV18 and TRBJ2-1; D unresolved. Germline loops: CDR1 KGHSH, CDR2 LQKENI. V was clipped by 1 base and J by 5 bases, with 3 bases between them. The CDR3 totals 12 residues. In DNA form, the CDR3 reads TGTGCCAGCTCACCACTGGACAATGAGCAGTTCTTC. As protein: CASSPLDNEQFF. The entire variable domain, with the rest obtained from reference TRBV18 and TRBJ2-1, is as follows: NAGVMQNPRHLVRRRGQEARLRCSPMKGHSHVYWYRQLPEEGLKFMVYLQKENIIDESGMPKERFSAEFPKEGPSILRIQQVVRGDSAAYFCASSPLDNEQFFGPGTRLTVL.

The chain recombines TRBV2 with TRBJ2-1; D could derive from TRBD1 or TRBD2 (5 bases each). Trimming removed 6 bases at V and 0 bases at J, with 12 bases between. CDR1 is SNHLY and CDR2 is FYNNEI in the germline V gene. CDR3 length equals 15 residues. CDR3 loop: CASRGRGSSYNEQFF. The DNA for the CDR3 is TGTGCCAGCAGGGGACGAGGAAGCTCCTACAATGAGCAGTTCTTC.

The chain recombines TRBV4-1 with TRBJ1-2; 8 nucleotides match TRBD1. CDR1 and CDR2 from the germline V gene are MGHRA and YSYEKL. Trimming cost V 3 bases and J 8 bases; bases outside gene matches: 11. This CDR3 has 15 residues. CDR3 sequence: CASSHLGQGPLGYTF. The CDR3 coding sequence is TGCGCCAGCAGCCACCTTGGACAGGGACCATTGGGCTACACCTTC.

The V call is TRBV5-1, the J call TRBJ2-1; 8 bases align to TRBD1. The CDR3 is made up of 14 amino acids. The V and J ends lost 6 bases and 8 bases, in that order; junction bases with no gene match: 10. Germline CDR1 reads SGHRS; CDR2 reads YFSETQ. CDR3 bases: TGCGCCAGCAACCAGGGGGCTCCTATGGATGAGCAGTTCTTC. Translated, it gives CASNQGAPMDEQFF. The full variable domain, with the rest looked up from reference TRBV5-1 and TRBJ2-1, is KAGVTQTPRYLIKTRGQQVTLSCSPISGHRSVSWYQQTPGQGLQFLFEYFSETQRNKGNFPGRFSGRQFSNSRSEMNVSTLELGDSALYLCASNQGAPMDEQFFGPGTRLTVL.

This chain links TRBV7-9 with TRBJ1-1; D gene unclear. CDR1 SEHNR and CDR2 FQNEAQ come from the germline V gene (reference sequence). Trimming removed 1 base from V and 9 bases from J, with 12 bases in between. This CDR3 is 13 amino acids long. The CDR3 spells CASSLDGLLKAFF. Written as DNA, the CDR3 is TGTGCCAGCAGCTTAGATGGACTGTTGAAAGCTTTCTTT.

The chain links TRBV11-1 to TRBJ2-1, with 12 bases lining up with TRBD2. The CDR3 covers 15 residues. V was pared by 4 bases and J by 6 bases, with 4 bases of the junction left unmatched. From germline, CDR1 is SGHAT and CDR2 FQDESV (reference sequence). In nucleotides, the CDR3 is TGTGCCAGCAGCTCAAGGACTAGCGGGACCAATGAGCAGTTCTTC. Translation gives CASSSRTSGTNEQFF.